This TCR beta chain was identified in a study of beta chain features in type 1 diabetes (dated by TCRdb to 2017 to 2018). Study-level background: Patients and healthy donors did not differ in mean age, gender distribution, total cell number or subset yield. A total of approximately 100,000,000 sorted cells were examined across all samples, and the number of cells per subset was strongly correlated with RNA yield. In the study, TCRB repertoires of sorted circulating CD4+ T cell subsets from recently diagnosed type 1 diabetes patients were compared with those of matched healthy donors. Naive and central memory subsets were obtained from all 30 or so donors, but regulatory and stem cell-like memory subsets were isolated from only 8 patients and roughly 8 healthy donors. Points the paper makes about the study in general: Because cDNA rather than genomic DNA was sequenced, highly expressing activated cells could have been over-represented, although no difference in activation and CD3 levels was found between groups. Naive, central memory and regulatory TCRB repertoires appeared to be more similar among patients than among healthy donors. A moderate but significant shortening of TCRB CDR3 length was observed in type 1 diabetes patients in all four CD4+ subsets. Only small numbers of individuals were included in the HLA sub-analyses, which left unresolved whether HLA type had any influence on TCRB rearrangement. Shorter templates might be favored by PCR, yet because patient and control samples were amplified and corrected together, any such skew would affect both groups equally. Fewer insertions and more nucleotide deletions at VDJ recombination sites were observed in patients with type 1 diabetes, implying thymic rearrangement abnormalities.

In its sample, this clone was seen a few times. Its antigen target is currently unknown. The input lacks base qualities; no much larger clone sits a single base away. The CDR3 numbers 15 residues from cysteine through phenylalanine. Only the CDR3 portion is preserved as DNA: 45 bases, with reading frame beginning at the first base. Trimming takes 0 bases from V and 4 bases from J, and the germline ends sit 13 bases apart. The germline V gene (reference sequence) sets CDR1 to LNHDA and CDR2 to SQIVND. Each donor gave one peripheral blood draw, averaging approximately 110 mL, which was collected into heparinised tubes. Naive, central memory, regulatory and stem cell-like memory CD4+ T cells were sorted on a BD FACSAria II using a panel including CD45RO, CCR7, CD25, CD127, CD95 and CD27. Every sorted population had a purity above 95%. Right away, PBMCs were isolated by Lymphoprep density gradient centrifugation and were stained directly, with no culture step. Samples were stained and sorted in pairs, with one healthy donor and one patient per experiment, so that batch effects were minimized.

The entire amount of isolated RNA was reverse transcribed using the High Capacity cDNA Reverse Transcription Kit, so the sequenced TCRB transcripts were expressed ones. Naive, central memory and regulatory T cell samples underwent deep immunoSEQ sequencing, averaging around 3.6 million total reads per sample. Sorted cells were lysed in RLT buffer and RNA was extracted with DNase-treated RNeasy Micro or Mini kits, depending on cell number. Each cell subset was processed on its own to prevent cross-contamination, while patient and healthy donor samples were processed together. The immunoSEQ multiplex PCR was used to amplify TCRB sequences from cDNA, yielding 87-bp fragments that span the CDR3 region. The amplicons were sequenced using the Illumina HiSeq platform. The paper's processing steps were these. PCR bias was corrected computationally using synthetic template baselines, and reads within Hamming distance 2 were collapsed, with unmergeable singletons discarded. Reads were aligned to IMGT to assign V, D and J genes, CDR3 length, and insertions or deletions at six rearrangement sites. Within each subset, clonotype counts were normalized to sorted cell number, after which true diversity and Gini coefficients were computed with the tcR R package. Repertoire sharing was quantified using the overlap coefficient calculated on TCRB nucleotide sequences. Out-of-frame TCRB sequences from naive cells were analyzed to stand in for the pre-selection repertoire. The source is immuneACCESS, and TCRdb retained only in-frame sequences with V and J called. Part of the clones is not carried over; for the studies checked, unresolved V genes explain less than half of this, and the remainder is unexplained. For V, J and clone size, that table is used; D and trimming come from the DNA. For this sample the table gives around 350,000 clones, of which around 12% were detected only once. 0.015% to 0.02% of the sample rests with the top ten.

This chain is built from TRBV19 and TRBJ2-7, with the D segment identity uncertain. The sequencing input was naive CD4+ T cells from blood. Per the publication, the cell subset or site label means: true naive CD4+ T cells. The receptor was isolated from a man aged 18-30 years in good health. The CDR3 reads CASSIDRWAAYEQYF. The DNA sequence is TGTGCCAGTAGTATAGATCGTTGGGCTGCGTACGAGCAGTACTTC.